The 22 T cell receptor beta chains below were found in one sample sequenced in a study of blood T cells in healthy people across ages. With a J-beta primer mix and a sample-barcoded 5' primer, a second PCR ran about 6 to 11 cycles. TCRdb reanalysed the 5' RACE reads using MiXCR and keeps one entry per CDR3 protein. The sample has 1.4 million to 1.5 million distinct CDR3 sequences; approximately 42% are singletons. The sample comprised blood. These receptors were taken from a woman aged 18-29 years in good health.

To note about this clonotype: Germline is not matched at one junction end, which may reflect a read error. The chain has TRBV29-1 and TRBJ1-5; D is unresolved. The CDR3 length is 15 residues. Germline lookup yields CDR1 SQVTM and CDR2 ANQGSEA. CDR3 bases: TGCAGCGTTGTATTTATCGGGGTTCCCAATCAGCCCCGGCATTTT. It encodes CSVVFIGVPNQPRHF.

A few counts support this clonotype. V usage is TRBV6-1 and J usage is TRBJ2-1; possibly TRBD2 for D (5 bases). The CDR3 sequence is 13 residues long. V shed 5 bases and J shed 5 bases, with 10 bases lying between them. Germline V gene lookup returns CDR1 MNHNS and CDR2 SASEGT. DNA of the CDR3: TGTGCCAGCAGTCGCGGGTGGGACAATGAGCAGTTCTTC. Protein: CASSRGWDNEQFF.

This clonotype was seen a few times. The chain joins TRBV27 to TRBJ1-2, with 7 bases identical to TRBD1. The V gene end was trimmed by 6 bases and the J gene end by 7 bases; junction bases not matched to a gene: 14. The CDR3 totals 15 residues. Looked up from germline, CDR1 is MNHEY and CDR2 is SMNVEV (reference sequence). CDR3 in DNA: TGTGCCAGCAGGGGATCCGGGACAGTACGTCTTGGCTACACCTTC. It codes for CASRGSGTVRLGYTF.

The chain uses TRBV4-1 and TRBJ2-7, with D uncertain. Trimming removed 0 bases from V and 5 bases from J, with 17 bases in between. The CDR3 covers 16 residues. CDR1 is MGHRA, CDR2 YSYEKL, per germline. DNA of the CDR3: TGCGCCAGCAGCCAAGATGGAACCGGGTCTGGGGACGAGCAGTACTTC. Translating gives CASSQDGTGSGDEQYF.

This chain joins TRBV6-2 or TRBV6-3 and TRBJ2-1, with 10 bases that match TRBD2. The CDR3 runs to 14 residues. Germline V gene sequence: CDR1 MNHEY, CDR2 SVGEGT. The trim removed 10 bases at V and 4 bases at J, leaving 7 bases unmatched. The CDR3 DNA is TGTGCCACCTCAGGACTAGCGGAGTACAATGAGCAGTTCTTC. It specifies CATSGLAEYNEQFF.

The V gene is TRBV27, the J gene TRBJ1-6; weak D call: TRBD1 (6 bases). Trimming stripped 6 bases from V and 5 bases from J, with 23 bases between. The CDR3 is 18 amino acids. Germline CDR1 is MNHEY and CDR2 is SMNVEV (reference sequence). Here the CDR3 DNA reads TGTGCCAGCAGCCGGGGACAAGGGGGATATGTGGATAATTCACCCCTCCACTTT. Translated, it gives CASSRGQGGYVDNSPLHF.

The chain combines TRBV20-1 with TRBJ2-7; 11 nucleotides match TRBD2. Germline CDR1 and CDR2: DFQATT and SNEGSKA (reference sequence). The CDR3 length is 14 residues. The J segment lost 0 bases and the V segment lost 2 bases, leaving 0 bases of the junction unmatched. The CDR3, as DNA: TGCAGTGCTAGAACTAGCGGGGGCTCCTACGAGCAGTACTTC. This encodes CSARTSGGSYEQYF.

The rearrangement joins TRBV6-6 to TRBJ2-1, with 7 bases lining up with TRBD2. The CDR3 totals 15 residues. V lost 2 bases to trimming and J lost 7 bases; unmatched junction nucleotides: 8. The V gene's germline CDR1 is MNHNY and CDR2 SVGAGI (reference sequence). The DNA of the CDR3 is TGTGCCAGCAGTTACGATTGGGGGGGAGGTAATGAGCAGTTCTTC. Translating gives CASSYDWGGGNEQFF.

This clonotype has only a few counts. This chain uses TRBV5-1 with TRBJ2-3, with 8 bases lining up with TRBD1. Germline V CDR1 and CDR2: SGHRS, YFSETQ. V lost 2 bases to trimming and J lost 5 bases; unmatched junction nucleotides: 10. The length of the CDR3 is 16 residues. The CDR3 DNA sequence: TGCGCCAGCAGCTTCTTCCCGGACAGGGCAGGAGATACGCAGTATTTT. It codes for CASSFFPDRAGDTQYF.

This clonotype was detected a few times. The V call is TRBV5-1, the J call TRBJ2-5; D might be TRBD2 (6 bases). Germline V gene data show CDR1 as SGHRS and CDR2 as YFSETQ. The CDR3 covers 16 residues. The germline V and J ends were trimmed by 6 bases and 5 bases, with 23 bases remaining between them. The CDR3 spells CASIRGVREERETQYF. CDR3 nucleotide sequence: TGCGCCAGCATCCGAGGTGTTAGGGAGGAGCGTGAGACCCAGTACTTC.

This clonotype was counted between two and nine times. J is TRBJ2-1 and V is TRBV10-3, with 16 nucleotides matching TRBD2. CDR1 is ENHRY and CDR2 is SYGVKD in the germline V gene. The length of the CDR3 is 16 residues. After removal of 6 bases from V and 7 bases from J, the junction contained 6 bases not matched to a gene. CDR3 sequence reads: CAISDSGLAGGNEQFF. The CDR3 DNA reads TGTGCCATCAGCGATTCGGGACTAGCGGGAGGGAATGAGCAGTTCTTC.

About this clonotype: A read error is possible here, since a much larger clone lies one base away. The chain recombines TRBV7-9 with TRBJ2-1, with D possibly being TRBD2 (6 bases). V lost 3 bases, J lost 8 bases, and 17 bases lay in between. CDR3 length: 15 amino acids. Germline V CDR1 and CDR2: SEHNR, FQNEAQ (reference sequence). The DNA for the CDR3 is TGTGCCAGCAGCTTGCGGGACCGAAACCACGATGAGCAGTTCTTC. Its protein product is CASSLRDRNHDEQFF.

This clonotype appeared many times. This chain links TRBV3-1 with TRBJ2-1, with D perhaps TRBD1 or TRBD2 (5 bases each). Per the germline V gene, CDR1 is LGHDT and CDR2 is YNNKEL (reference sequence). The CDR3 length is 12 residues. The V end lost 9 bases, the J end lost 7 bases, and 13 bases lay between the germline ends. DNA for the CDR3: TGTGCCAGTAGTATGAGGGGAAATGAGCAGTTCTTC. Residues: CASSMRGNEQFF.

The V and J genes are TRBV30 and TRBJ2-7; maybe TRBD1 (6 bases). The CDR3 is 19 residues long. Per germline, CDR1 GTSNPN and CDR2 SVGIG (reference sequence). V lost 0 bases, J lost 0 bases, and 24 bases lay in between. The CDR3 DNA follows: TGTGCCTGGAGTGTTAACATACGTGAACAGGGTGGTAGCTCCTACGAGCAGTACTTC. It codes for CAWSVNIREQGGSSYEQYF.

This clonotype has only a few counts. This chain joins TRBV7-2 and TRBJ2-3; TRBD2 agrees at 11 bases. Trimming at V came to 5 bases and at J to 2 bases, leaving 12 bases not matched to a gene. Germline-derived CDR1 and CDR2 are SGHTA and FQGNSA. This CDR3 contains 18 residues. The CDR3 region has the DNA TGTGCCAGCAGCATAATCGGGACTAGCGGTCTCGACACAGATACGCAGTATTTT. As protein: CASSIIGTSGLDTDTQYF.

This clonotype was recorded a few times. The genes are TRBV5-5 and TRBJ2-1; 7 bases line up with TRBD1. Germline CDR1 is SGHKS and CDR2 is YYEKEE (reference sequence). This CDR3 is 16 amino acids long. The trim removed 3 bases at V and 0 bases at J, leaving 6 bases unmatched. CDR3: CASSSTDRNSYNEQFF. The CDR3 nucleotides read TGTGCCAGCAGCTCAACGGACAGGAACTCCTACAATGAGCAGTTCTTC.

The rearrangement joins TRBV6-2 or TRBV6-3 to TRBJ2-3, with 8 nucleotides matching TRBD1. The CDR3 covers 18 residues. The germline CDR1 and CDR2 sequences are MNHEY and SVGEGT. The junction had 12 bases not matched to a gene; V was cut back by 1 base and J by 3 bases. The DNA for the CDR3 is TGTGCCAGCAGTTACTTCTTCGGACAGGGAGAAGGAACAGATACGCAGTATTTT. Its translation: CASSYFFGQGEGTDTQYF.

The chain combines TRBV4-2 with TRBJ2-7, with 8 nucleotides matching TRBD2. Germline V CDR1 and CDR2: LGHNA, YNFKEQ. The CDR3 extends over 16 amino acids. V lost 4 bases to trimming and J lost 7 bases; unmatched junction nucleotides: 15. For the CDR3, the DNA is TGTGCCAGCAGCCGAGAGCGGGGGTCATTGGAAAATGAGCAGTACTTC. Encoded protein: CASSRERGSLENEQYF.

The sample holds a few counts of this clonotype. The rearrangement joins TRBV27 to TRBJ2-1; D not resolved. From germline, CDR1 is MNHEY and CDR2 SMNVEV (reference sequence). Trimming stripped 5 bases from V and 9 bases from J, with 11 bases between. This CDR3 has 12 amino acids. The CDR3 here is CASSATVVEQFF. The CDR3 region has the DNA TGTGCCAGCAGTGCCACCGTGGTTGAGCAGTTCTTC.

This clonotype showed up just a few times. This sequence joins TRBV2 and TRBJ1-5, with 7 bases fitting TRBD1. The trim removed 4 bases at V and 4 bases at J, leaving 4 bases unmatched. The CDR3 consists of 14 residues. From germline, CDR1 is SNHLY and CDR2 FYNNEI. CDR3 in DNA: TGTGCCAGCAGTGCGGAGACAGGGAATCAGCCCCAGCATTTT. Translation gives CASSAETGNQPQHF.

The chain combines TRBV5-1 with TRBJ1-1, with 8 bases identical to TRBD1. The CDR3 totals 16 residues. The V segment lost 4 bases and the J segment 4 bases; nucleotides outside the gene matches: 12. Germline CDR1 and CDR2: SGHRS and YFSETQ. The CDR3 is CASSPRTGRVTTEAFF. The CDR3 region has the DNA TGCGCCAGCAGCCCGAGGACAGGGAGGGTTACCACTGAAGCTTTCTTT.

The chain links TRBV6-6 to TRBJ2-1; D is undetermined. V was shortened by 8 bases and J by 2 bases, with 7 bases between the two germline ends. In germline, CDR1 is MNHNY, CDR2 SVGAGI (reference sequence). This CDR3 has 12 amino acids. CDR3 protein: CASGEAYNEQFF. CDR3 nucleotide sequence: TGTGCCAGCGGCGAGGCCTACAATGAGCAGTTCTTC.